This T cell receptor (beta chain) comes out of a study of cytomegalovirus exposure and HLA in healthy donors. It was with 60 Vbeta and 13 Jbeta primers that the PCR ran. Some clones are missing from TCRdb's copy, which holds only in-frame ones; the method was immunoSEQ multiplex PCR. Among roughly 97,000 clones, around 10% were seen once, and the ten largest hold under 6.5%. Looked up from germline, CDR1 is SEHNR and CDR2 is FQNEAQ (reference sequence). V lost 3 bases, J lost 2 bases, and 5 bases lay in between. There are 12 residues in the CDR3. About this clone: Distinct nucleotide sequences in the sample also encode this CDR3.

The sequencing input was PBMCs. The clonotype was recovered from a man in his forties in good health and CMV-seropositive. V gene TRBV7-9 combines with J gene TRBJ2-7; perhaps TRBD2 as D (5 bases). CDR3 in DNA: TGTGCCAGCAGCTTGGGAGCCTACGAGCAGTACTTC. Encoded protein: CASSLGAYEQYF.